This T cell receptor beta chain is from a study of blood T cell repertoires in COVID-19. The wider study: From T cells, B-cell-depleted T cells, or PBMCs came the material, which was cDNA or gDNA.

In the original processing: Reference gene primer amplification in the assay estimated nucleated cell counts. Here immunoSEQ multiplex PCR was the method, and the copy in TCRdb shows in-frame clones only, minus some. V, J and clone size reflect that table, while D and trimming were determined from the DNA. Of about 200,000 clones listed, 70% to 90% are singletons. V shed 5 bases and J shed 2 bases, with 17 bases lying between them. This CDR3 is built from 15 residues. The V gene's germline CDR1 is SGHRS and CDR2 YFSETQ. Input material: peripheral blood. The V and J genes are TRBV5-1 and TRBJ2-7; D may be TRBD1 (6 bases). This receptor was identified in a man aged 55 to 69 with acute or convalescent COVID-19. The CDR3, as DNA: TGCGCCAGCAGGCCCGACTCGGGACAACCCTACGAGCAGTACTTC. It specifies CASRPDSGQPYEQYF.